One and the same sample provided the 14 T cell receptor beta chains below, sequenced in a study of cytomegalovirus exposure and HLA in healthy donors. Only in-frame clones appear in the TCRdb table, and some are missing; sequencing was by immunoSEQ multiplex PCR. This table has more than 95,000 clones, 89% appearing once. Sequenced sample: PBMCs. Receptor source: a woman aged 18-35 years in good health and CMV-seronegative.

The gene calls are TRBV28 and TRBJ2-7; tentatively, D is TRBD1 (5 bases). Germline-derived CDR1 and CDR2 are MDHEN and SYDVKM. The length of the CDR3 is 15 residues. V shed 2 bases and J shed 2 bases, with 13 bases lying between them. The CDR3 sequence: CASSLGRVAPYEQYF. Written as DNA, the CDR3 is TGTGCCAGCAGTTTAGGCAGGGTAGCACCCTACGAGCAGTACTTC.

The chain is built from TRBV21-1 and TRBJ2-3; TRBD1 is the table's D call and was not checked against the DNA. TRBV21-1 is a known pseudogene. CDR3 length equals 17 residues. CDR3 amino acids: CASSKPSDRTAGDTQYF. DNA of the CDR3: TGTGCCAGCAGCAAACCTTCGGACAGAACCGCGGGAGATACGCAGTATTTT.

This chain joins TRBV6-5 and TRBJ2-5; tentative D call: TRBD1 (6 bases). CDR1 MNHEY and CDR2 SVGAGI come from the germline V gene. Trimming pared 6 bases from V and 5 bases from J, leaving 16 bases between. The CDR3 consists of 14 residues. The CDR3 DNA reads TGTGCCAGCAGACGGGACACCCTGGGGGAGACCCAGTACTTC. Amino acid sequence: CASRRDTLGETQYF.

This chain joins TRBV5-1 and TRBJ2-7, with 8 nucleotides matching TRBD2. The V segment lost 4 bases and the J segment 8 bases; nucleotides outside the gene matches: 5. The CDR3 has 12 residues. Germline V lookup: CDR1 SGHRS, CDR2 YFSETQ. CDR3 protein: CASSPSGSQQYF. The CDR3 DNA follows: TGCGCCAGCAGCCCCAGCGGGAGCCAGCAGTACTTC.

V and J are TRBV13 and TRBJ2-7, with a weak D call TRBD2 (5 bases). Germline V gene data show CDR1 as PRHDT and CDR2 as FYEKMQ (reference sequence). V dropped 5 bases and J dropped 2 bases, with 13 bases sitting between them. CDR3 length: 14 amino acids. Written as DNA, the CDR3 is TGTGCCAGCAGCAGACAAGTCGGGGCCTACGAGCAGTACTTC. Translated, it gives CASSRQVGAYEQYF.

This clone was recorded only once. The rearrangement joins TRBV15 to TRBJ1-1, with D unclear. CDR3 size: 13 residues. V lost 0 bases to trimming and J lost 6 bases, with 8 bases between them. The V gene's germline CDR1 is LNHNV and CDR2 YYDKDF (reference sequence). CDR3 protein: CATSRDVAAEAFF. CDR3 nucleotide sequence: TGTGCCACCAGCAGAGATGTGGCAGCTGAAGCTTTCTTT.

This chain joins TRBV6-5 and TRBJ1-4; maybe TRBD1 (6 bases). The CDR3 covers 14 residues. The V end lost 8 bases, the J end lost 7 bases, and 17 bases lay between the germline ends. Germline loops: CDR1 MNHEY, CDR2 SVGAGI. The CDR3 DNA is TGTGCCAGCCGTGGGGCAGGGGCGGTTGAAAAACTGTTTTTT. Amino acid sequence: CASRGAGAVEKLFF.

The chain uses TRBV6-4 and TRBJ1-1; 7 bases are a match to TRBD1. The ends lost 5 bases at V and 3 bases at J; junction bases unmatched: 6. Germline V CDR1 and CDR2: MRHNA, SNTAGT. CDR3 length: 14 amino acids. The CDR3 loop reads CASSLDRKDTEAFF. The CDR3 DNA follows: TGTGCCAGCAGTCTGGACAGGAAGGACACTGAAGCTTTCTTT.

The chain recombines TRBV7-2 with TRBJ2-5; D may be TRBD2 (5 bases). Per the germline V gene, CDR1 is SGHTA and CDR2 is FQGNSA. The length of the CDR3 is 13 residues. V was clipped by 3 bases and J by 0 bases, with 5 bases between them. For the CDR3, the DNA is TGTGCCAGCAGCTTCGGGAACCAAGAGACCCAGTACTTC. Its protein is CASSFGNQETQYF. Supplemented by reference TRBV7-2 and TRBJ2-5, the full variable domain reads GAGVSQSPSNKVTEKGKDVELRCDPISGHTALYWYRQSLGQGLEFLIYFQGNSAPDKSGLPSDRFSAERTGGSVSTLTIQRTQQEDSAVYLCASSFGNQETQYFGPGTRLLVL.

The rearrangement uses TRBV28 and TRBJ2-2; TRBD1 matches at 9 bases. The V gene's germline CDR1 is MDHEN and CDR2 SYDVKM. The V gene end was trimmed by 6 bases and the J gene end by 7 bases; junction bases not matched to a gene: 9. The CDR3 is 15 amino acids. This CDR3 is CASSSGTGTVGELFF. The CDR3 bases are TGTGCCAGCAGCTCCGGGACAGGGACCGTCGGGGAGCTGTTTTTT.

The V gene is TRBV4-2, the J gene TRBJ2-1, with TRBD2 as a possible D gene (6 bases). The ends were cut back, 0 bases at V and 9 bases at J, with 6 bases in the middle. CDR3 length: 12 residues. CDR1 is LGHNA, CDR2 YNFKEQ, per germline. The CDR3 DNA follows: TGTGCCAGCAGCCAAGATAGCGGTGAGCAGTTCTTC. This encodes CASSQDSGEQFF.

J is TRBJ2-1 and V is TRBV29-1; possibly TRBD2 for D (5 bases). V dropped 4 bases and J dropped 9 bases, with 13 bases sitting between them. The CDR3 is 12 amino acids. CDR1 is SQVTM and CDR2 is ANQGSEA in the germline V gene. Here the CDR3 reads CSVALAVGEQFF. Here the CDR3 DNA reads TGCAGCGTTGCTCTAGCCGTAGGTGAGCAGTTCTTC.

The chain combines TRBV4-3 with TRBJ2-5; 8 bases are a match to TRBD2. Germline CDR1 reads LGHNA; CDR2 reads YSLEER. This CDR3 has 18 residues. The ends lost 1 base at V and 4 bases at J; junction bases unmatched: 14. Here the CDR3 reads CASSQGPGRAGGAETQYF. The CDR3 DNA sequence: TGCGCCAGCAGCCAAGGTCCGGGTCGGGCGGGAGGAGCAGAGACCCAGTACTTC.

The chain recombines TRBV30 with TRBJ2-7; TRBD1 might be the D (6 bases). Germline V gene sequence: CDR1 GTSNPN, CDR2 SVGIG (reference sequence). The CDR3 length is 12 residues. The CDR3 reads CALEPQMGAKYF. The CDR3 nucleotides read TGTGCATTAGAGCCTCAAATGGGGGCGAAGTACTTC. Supplemented by reference TRBV30 and TRBJ2-7, the full variable domain reads SQTIHQWPATLVQPVGSPLSLECTVEGTSNPNLYWYRQAAGRGLQLLFYSVGIGQISSEVPQNLSASRPQDRQFILSSKKLLLSDSGFYLCALEPQMGAKYFGPGTRLTVT.